This T cell receptor (beta chain) comes out of a study of blood T cell repertoires in COVID-19 (dated by TCRdb to about 2020). Study-wide context: Samples from collaborators originated in the United States, Italy and Spain and spanned both the acute and convalescent phases of COVID-19. The material from the prospective study consisted of cDNA or gDNA derived from T cells, B-cell-depleted T cells, or PBMCs. The dataset comprised deeply sampled blood TCRbeta repertoires from subjects exposed to, actively infected with, or recovered from COVID-19. A freely available public database, intended as a resource for researchers studying the immune response to SARS-CoV-2, is where the repertoires were released. The samples were drawn from two sources: the first 160 participants of the ongoing ImmuneRACE study, and 1,200 or so subjects contributed by 6 global collaborators. Nearly every sample came with metadata listing a de-identified subject ID, COVID-19 status, age in years and sex. Where HLA class I and class II types were available, the types were taken from metadata supplied by the sample provider, not from assay-based typing.

Broader findings and caveats from the paper: Clinical and demographic metadata were provided uncurated, with the amount varying by source and participant.

The immunoSEQ Assay, a bias-controlled multiplex PCR, was used to amplify TCRbeta CDR3 regions from genomic DNA. As for how the authors treated the data: The number of nucleated cells in each sample was estimated from the amplification of reference gene primers within the assay. Sequence reads were collapsed and filtered to measure the absolute abundance of every unique TCRbeta CDR3 rearrangement. For each sample, productive Simpson clonality was calculated as the square root of Simpson's diversity index across productive rearrangements. The table was pulled from immuneACCESS by TCRdb, which kept in-frame rearrangements only. Such tables lose some clones; where checked, under half of the loss comes from unresolved V genes, and the rest has no known cause. The DNA gave D and trimming, while V, J and clone size come from that table. For this sample the table gives hundreds of thousands of clones, of which 75% to 90% were detected only once. The top ten constitute 2.4% of the sample.

A word on this clone: The target of this receptor is not known. Per-base quality was not reported, and no clone a single base away is much larger than it.

Participants in the prospective study were enrolled through a virtual design, were aged about 18 to 100 years, and lived in roughly 26 United States geographic areas. In the prospective study, participants were assigned to cohorts based on the clinical history participants reported in a screening survey and a study questionnaire. Recovered participants in ImmuneRACE Cohort 3 were defined as having two consecutive negative NP/OP PCR tests, clearance from a healthcare professional, or resolution of symptoms. In the prospective study, whole blood, serum and a nasopharyngeal or oropharyngeal swab were collected from each participant by mobile phlebotomists. Over a roughly 2-month period, participants in the prospective study had the option of providing additional blood draws and questionnaires. Before DNA extraction, blood samples from the prospective study were shipped at room temperature or frozen.

Trimming removed 5 bases from V and 7 bases from J, leaving 9 bases between the germline ends. Via the germline V gene (reference sequence), CDR1 is PRHDT and CDR2 FYEKMQ. The CDR3 has 12 amino acids, counting the end cysteine and phenylalanine. The read is trimmed to its CDR3 DNA, 36 bases read in frame from base 1. Specimen: PBMCs or T cells enriched from blood (not recorded which). This clonotype was sampled from a woman between 18 and 30 years old who had recovered from COVID-19. Recombination linked TRBV13 to TRBJ1-5; no D gene call is confident. CDR3 loop: CASSTECQPQHF. The nucleotide sequence reads as follows: TGTGCCAGCAGCACAGAATGCCAGCCCCAGCATTTT.